The 21 T cell receptor beta chains reported below all come from one sample, sequenced in a study. TCRdb used MiXCR to reprocess the RT-PCR reads, holding one entry per CDR3 protein. The repertoire consists of about 700,000 distinct CDR3 sequences, with 14% occurring once and the leading ten covering 3.6%. The sequenced sample consisted of memory CD4+ T cells from blood. The receptors shown here come from a female donor in good health, serving as a healthy control.

Many counts were recorded for this clonotype. The rearrangement uses TRBV5-1 and TRBJ1-1; 8 bases are a match to TRBD1. Germline assignment: CDR1 SGHRS and CDR2 YFSETQ. With V trimmed by 1 base and J by 5 bases, 13 bases remained unmatched. This CDR3 comprises 17 residues. Here the CDR3 reads CASSLFRGQSGGTEAFF. CDR3 coding DNA: TGCGCCAGCAGCTTGTTCAGGGGGCAGTCGGGTGGGACTGAAGCTTTCTTT.

V and J are TRBV3-1 and TRBJ1-2; a possible D gene is TRBD1 (5 bases). The CDR3 sequence is 15 residues long. Trimming shortened V by 0 bases and J by 7 bases, and 15 bases separated the two germline ends. Germline loops: CDR1 LGHDT, CDR2 YNNKEL (reference sequence). CDR3 sequence: CASSQDSGGRGGYTF. The CDR3 DNA reads as TGTGCCAGCAGCCAAGACTCGGGGGGGAGGGGTGGCTACACCTTC.

This clonotype was seen ten or more times. The chain combines TRBV7-9 with TRBJ2-3, with TRBD2 as a possible D gene (7 bases). The CDR3 is 14 residues long. The V end was cut by 2 bases, the J end by 2 bases, with 8 bases between. Germline CDR1 is SEHNR and CDR2 is FQNEAQ (reference sequence). CDR3 protein: CASSLRGATDTQYF. The CDR3 bases are TGTGCCAGCAGCTTACGGGGGGCCACAGATACGCAGTATTTT.

This clonotype was seen ten or more times. V usage is TRBV11-2 and J usage is TRBJ1-1; D might be TRBD1 (6 bases). CDR3 length equals 13 residues. V was trimmed by 4 bases and J by 5 bases, leaving 11 bases between them. CDR1 SGHAT and CDR2 FQNNGV come from the germline V gene. The CDR3 coding sequence is TGTGCCAGCAGCTGGGGGGGGCAGACTGAAGCTTTCTTT. This translates into CASSWGGQTEAFF.

The rearrangement joins TRBV5-8 to TRBJ2-5; 12 positions match TRBD2. V was clipped by 0 bases and J by 3 bases; unmatched bases: 6. The CDR3 is made up of 17 amino acids. Germline CDR1 and CDR2: SGHTS and YDEGEE. The CDR3 nucleotides read TGTGCCAGCAGCTTGGGTACGAGACTAGCGGGAGAAGAGACCCAGTACTTC. It translates to CASSLGTRLAGEETQYF.

This clonotype was found a few times. This sequence joins TRBV12-5 and TRBJ1-6, with D unresolved. There are 19 residues in the CDR3. V was clipped by 0 bases and J by 7 bases, with 22 bases between them. CDR1 and CDR2 (germline): LGHNT, FRNRAP. CDR3 coding DNA: TGTGCTAGTGGTTTGGTAATTCCCCCCGAGGTTCACCTGAATTCACCCCTCCACTTT. This codes for CASGLVIPPEVHLNSPLHF.

A word on this clonotype: Possible read error: a much larger clone is one base away. V gene TRBV7-2 combines with J gene TRBJ1-1; a possible D gene is TRBD1 (5 bases). The CDR3 consists of 10 residues. V was trimmed by 1 base and J by 11 bases, leaving 5 bases between them. Germline V CDR1 and CDR2: SGHTA, FQGNSA. CDR3 bases: TGTGCCAGCAGCTTAGAGGGGGCTTTCTTT. This codes for CASSLEGAFF.

This clonotype occurred a few times. The V gene is TRBV20-1, the J gene TRBJ2-7; maybe TRBD2 (6 bases). CDR1 and CDR2 from the germline V gene are DFQATT and SNEGSKA (reference sequence). This CDR3 has 15 amino acids. The V gene lost 0 bases and the J gene lost 3 bases, with 15 bases spanning the gap. The CDR3: CSARDFSGTYYEQYF. CDR3 in DNA: TGCAGTGCTAGAGATTTTTCTGGGACTTACTACGAGCAGTACTTC.

This clonotype was counted between two and nine times. The genes are TRBV5-6 and TRBJ1-5; D uncertain. This CDR3 spans 14 amino acids. Germline lookup yields CDR1 SGHDT and CDR2 YYEEEE. Trimming pared 0 bases from V and 5 bases from J, leaving 9 bases between. The CDR3 here is CASSLGYVDQPQHF. CDR3 in DNA: TGTGCCAGCAGCTTGGGTTATGTGGATCAGCCCCAGCATTTT.

The chain is built from TRBV6-5 and TRBJ2-2, with 7 bases fitting TRBD1. Germline CDR1 reads MNHEY; CDR2 reads SVGAGI. V lost 5 bases to trimming and J lost 4 bases; unmatched junction nucleotides: 7. The CDR3 extends over 15 amino acids. The CDR3 here is CASSGQARTTGELFF. The CDR3 DNA is TGTGCCAGCAGTGGACAGGCGCGGACCACCGGGGAGCTGTTTTTT.

The count of this clonotype is one. V and J are TRBV2 and TRBJ1-5; tentative D call: TRBD1 (6 bases). The CDR3 extends over 15 amino acids. Deletions cut 7 bases from V and 6 bases from J, with 19 bases between. Germline-derived CDR1 and CDR2 are SNHLY and FYNNEI. This CDR3 is CASNTATGLSQPQHF. The DNA for the CDR3 is TGTGCCAGCAATACTGCTACAGGGTTAAGTCAGCCCCAGCATTTT.

This clonotype occurred a few times. The genes are TRBV24-1 and TRBJ2-3; TRBD1 matches at 11 bases. After removal of 4 bases from V and 3 bases from J, the junction contained 8 bases not matched to a gene. Germline CDR1 and CDR2: KGHDR and SFDVKD. The CDR3 extends over 17 amino acids. The CDR3 DNA reads as TGTGCCACCAGTGACCACGGACAGGGGGCAGAGACAGATACGCAGTATTTT. Translation gives CATSDHGQGAETDTQYF.

This clonotype was seen more than once but under ten times. The chain recombines TRBV5-1 with TRBJ2-7; D unresolved. V gave up 0 bases and J gave up 4 bases, with 11 bases separating them. CDR3 size: 14 residues. CDR1 and CDR2 (germline): SGHRS, YFSETQ. The CDR3 here is CASSLGAGLYEQYF. Written as DNA, the CDR3 is TGCGCCAGCAGCTTGGGGGCAGGTCTGTACGAGCAGTACTTC.

This clonotype was picked up a small number of times. The chain couples TRBV7-9 to TRBJ2-1; 9 positions match TRBD2. The V and J ends lost 0 bases and 8 bases, in that order; junction bases with no gene match: 8. In germline, CDR1 is SEHNR, CDR2 FQNEAQ (reference sequence). CDR3 length: 16 amino acids. CDR3 protein: CASSLALQGGGDEQFF. For the CDR3, the DNA is TGTGCCAGCAGCTTAGCTCTCCAGGGCGGGGGGGATGAGCAGTTCTTC.

The chain joins TRBV20-1 to TRBJ1-1; 11 bases fit TRBD1. The CDR3 is 15 amino acids. V lost 0 bases and J lost 3; bases outside the gene matches: 3. From germline, CDR1 is DFQATT and CDR2 SNEGSKA (reference sequence). The CDR3 sequence: CSARDMDRGHTEAFF. DNA for the CDR3: TGCAGTGCTAGAGATATGGACAGGGGGCACACTGAAGCTTTCTTT.

The J gene is TRBJ1-4, the V gene TRBV7-2, with D maybe TRBD1 (6 bases). This CDR3 contains 15 residues. In germline, CDR1 is SGHTA, CDR2 FQGNSA. Trimming took 3 bases from V and 7 from J, leaving 15 bases between them. In nucleotides, the CDR3 is TGTGCCAGCAGCTTTACATCTGGGGGCGTTGAAAAACTGTTTTTT. Translation gives CASSFTSGGVEKLFF.

The gene calls are TRBV28 and TRBJ1-1; possibly TRBD1 for D (5 bases). The CDR3 sequence is 14 residues long. With 7 bases removed from V and 0 bases from J, the gap between germline ends came to 12 bases. Germline lookup yields CDR1 MDHEN and CDR2 SYDVKM. CDR3: CASIPGDLNTEAFF. The CDR3 DNA reads as TGTGCCAGCATCCCCGGGGACCTGAACACTGAAGCTTTCTTT. Based on the CDR3 plus reference TRBV28 and TRBJ1-1, the full variable domain is DVKVTQSSRYLVKRTGEKVFLECVQDMDHENMFWYRQDPGLGLRLIYFSYDVKMKEKGDIPEGYSVSREKKERFSLILESASTNQTSMYLCASIPGDLNTEAFFGQGTRLTVV.

This clonotype was seen many times. The chain recombines TRBV29-1 with TRBJ2-1; the D gene is possibly TRBD1 (6 bases). This CDR3 has 12 residues. Trimming removed 4 bases from V and 7 bases from J, with 11 bases in between. CDR1 SQVTM and CDR2 ANQGSEA come from the germline V gene. The CDR3 loop is CSVGGRRNEQFF. The CDR3 DNA is TGCAGCGTTGGGGGGCGGAGGAATGAGCAGTTCTTC.

This clonotype was counted at least ten times. This chain uses TRBV12-3 or TRBV12-4 with TRBJ2-7; no clear D. V was trimmed by 5 bases and J by 5 bases, leaving 7 bases between them. The CDR3 is made up of 11 amino acids. In DNA form, the CDR3 reads TGTGCCAGCAGTCCCAGTCACGAGCAGTACTTC. Its protein product is CASSPSHEQYF.

The chain couples TRBV7-2 to TRBJ1-3; 9 bases agree with TRBD1. The CDR3 is 16 amino acids. V dropped 5 bases and J dropped 1; count of bases not matched to a gene: 6. Looked up from germline, CDR1 is SGHTA and CDR2 is FQGNSA. The CDR3 DNA reads as TGTGCCAGCAGCCCAGTGGGGACAGGGTCTGGAAACACCATATATTTT. Its translation is CASSPVGTGSGNTIYF.

This chain links TRBV4-3 with TRBJ1-3; 8 bases fit TRBD1. The J segment lost 3 bases and the V segment lost 0 bases, leaving 4 bases of the junction unmatched. This CDR3 is built from 16 residues. Germline assignment: CDR1 LGHNA and CDR2 YSLEER. The CDR3 here is CASSQDDRGVGNTIYF. CDR3 nucleotides: TGCGCCAGCAGCCAAGACGACAGGGGAGTTGGAAACACCATATATTTT.